This TCR beta chain was captured by sequencing in a study of cytomegalovirus exposure and HLA in healthy donors. Overall study context: T cells numbering about 180 million yielded fewer than 140 million unique TCR beta sequences in an earlier analysis. Study observations and caveats: Previous analysis showed most TCR beta V segments were productive about 87% or about 30% of the time.

The PCR was carried out with 60 Vbeta primers and 13 Jbeta primers. Here immunoSEQ multiplex PCR was the method, and the copy in TCRdb shows in-frame clones only, minus some. The sample includes about 190,000 clones, roughly 75% of them seen just once. Notes on this clone: Its antigen is not identified.

Per the germline V gene, CDR1 is MNHNS and CDR2 is SASEGT. Trimming removed 6 bases at V and 6 bases at J, with 14 bases between. The length of the CDR3 is 13 residues. The source of this sequence is a man younger than 45 in good health and CMV-seropositive. The chain is built from TRBV6-1 and TRBJ1-2, with D uncertain. The sequencing sample was made of PBMCs. This CDR3 reads CASRRVGSDGYTF. CDR3 DNA: TGTGCCAGCAGGAGGGTCGGATCTGATGGCTACACCTTC.